The entry below describes one T cell receptor (beta chain). Its antigen is undetermined. cDNA prepared by RNA extraction and subsequent reverse transcription served as the template for sequencing. Sequencing was performed with immunoSEQ multiplex PCR; in TCRdb, only in-frame clones are kept and a portion is missing. Here the sample spans under 200,000 clones, less than 70% being singletons. The sample's treatment: oral pan-JAK inhibitor, 5-10 mg twice daily. The data belong to a study of CD8+ T cells in alopecia areata. In the study overall: Tofacitinib administration persisted for 6 to 18 months, succeeded by 6 months off drug. Affected scalp percentage determined the severity score of treated patients.

Study-wide results and limits: Clonality was higher in lesional than normal scalp, especially in alopecia totalis/universalis. Against the mouse data, patients shared TCRs less clearly, possibly for HLA reasons.

The sequence derives from a human donor with alopecia areata. The input for sequencing was CD4+ T cells sorted from blood, taken at week 4, from a patient treated with tofacitinib.

The CDR3 region is CASSLTSGGRDTQYF. DNA of the CDR3: TGTGCCAGCAGCTTGACTAGCGGGGGGAGAGATACGCAGTATTTT. The chain is built from TRBV7-2 and TRBJ2-3; 13 positions agree with TRBD2. Germline V gene sequence: CDR1 SGHTA, CDR2 FQGNSA. V dropped 3 bases and J dropped 5; count of bases not matched to a gene: 2. The CDR3 covers 15 residues.